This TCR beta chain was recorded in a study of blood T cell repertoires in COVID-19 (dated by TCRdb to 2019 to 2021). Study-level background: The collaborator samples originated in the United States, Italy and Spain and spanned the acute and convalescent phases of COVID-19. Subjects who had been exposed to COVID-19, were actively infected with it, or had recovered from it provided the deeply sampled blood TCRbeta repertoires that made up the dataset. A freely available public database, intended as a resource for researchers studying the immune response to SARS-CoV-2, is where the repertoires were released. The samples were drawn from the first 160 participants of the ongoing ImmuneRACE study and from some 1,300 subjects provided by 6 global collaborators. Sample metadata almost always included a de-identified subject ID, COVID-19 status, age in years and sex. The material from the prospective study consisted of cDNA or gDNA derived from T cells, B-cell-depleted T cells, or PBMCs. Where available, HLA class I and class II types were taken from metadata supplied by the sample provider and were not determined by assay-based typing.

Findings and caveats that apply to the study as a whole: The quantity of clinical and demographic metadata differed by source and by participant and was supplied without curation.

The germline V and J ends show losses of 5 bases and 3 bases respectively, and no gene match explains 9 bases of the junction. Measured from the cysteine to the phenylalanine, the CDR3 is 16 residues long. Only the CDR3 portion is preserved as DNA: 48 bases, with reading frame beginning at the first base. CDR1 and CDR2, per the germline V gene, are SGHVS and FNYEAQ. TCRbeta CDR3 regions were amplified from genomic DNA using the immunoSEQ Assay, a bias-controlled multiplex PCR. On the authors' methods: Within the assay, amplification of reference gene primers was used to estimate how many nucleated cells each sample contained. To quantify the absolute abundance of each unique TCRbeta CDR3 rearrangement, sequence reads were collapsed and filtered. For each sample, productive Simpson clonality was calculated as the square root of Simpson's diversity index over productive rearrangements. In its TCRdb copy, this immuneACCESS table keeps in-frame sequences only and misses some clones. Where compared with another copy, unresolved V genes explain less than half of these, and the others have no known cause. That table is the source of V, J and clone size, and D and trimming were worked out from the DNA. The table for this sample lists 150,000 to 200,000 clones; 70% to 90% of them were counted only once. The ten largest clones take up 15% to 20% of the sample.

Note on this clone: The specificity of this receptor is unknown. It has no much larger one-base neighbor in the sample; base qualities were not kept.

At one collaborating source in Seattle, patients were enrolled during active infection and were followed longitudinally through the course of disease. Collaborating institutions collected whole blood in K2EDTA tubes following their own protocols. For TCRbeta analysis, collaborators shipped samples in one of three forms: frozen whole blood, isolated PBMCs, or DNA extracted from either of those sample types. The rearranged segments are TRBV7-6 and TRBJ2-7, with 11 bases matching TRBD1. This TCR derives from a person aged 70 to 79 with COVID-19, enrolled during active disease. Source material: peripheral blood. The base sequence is TGTGCCAGCAGCGTACTCCCGGGACAGGGGGACTACGAGCAGTACTTC. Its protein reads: CASSVLPGQGDYEQYF.